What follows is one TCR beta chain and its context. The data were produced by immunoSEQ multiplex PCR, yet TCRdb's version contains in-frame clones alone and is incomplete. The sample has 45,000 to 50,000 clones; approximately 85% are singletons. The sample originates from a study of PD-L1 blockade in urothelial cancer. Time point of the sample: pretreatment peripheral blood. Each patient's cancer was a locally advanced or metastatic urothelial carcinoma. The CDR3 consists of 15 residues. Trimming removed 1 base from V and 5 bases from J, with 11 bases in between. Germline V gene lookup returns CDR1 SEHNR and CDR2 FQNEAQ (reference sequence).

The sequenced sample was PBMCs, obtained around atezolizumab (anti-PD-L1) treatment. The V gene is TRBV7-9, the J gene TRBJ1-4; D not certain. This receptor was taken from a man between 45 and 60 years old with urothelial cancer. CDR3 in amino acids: CASSLGVSLNEKLFF. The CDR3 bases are TGTGCCAGCAGCTTAGGCGTAAGCCTGAATGAAAAACTGTTTTTT. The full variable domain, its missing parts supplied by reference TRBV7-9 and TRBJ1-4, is DTGVSQNPRHKITKRGQNVTFRCDPISEHNRLYWYRQTLGQGPEFLTYFQNEAQLEKSRLLSDRFSAERPKGSFSTLEIQRTEQGDSAMYLCASSLGVSLNEKLFFGSGTQLSVL.